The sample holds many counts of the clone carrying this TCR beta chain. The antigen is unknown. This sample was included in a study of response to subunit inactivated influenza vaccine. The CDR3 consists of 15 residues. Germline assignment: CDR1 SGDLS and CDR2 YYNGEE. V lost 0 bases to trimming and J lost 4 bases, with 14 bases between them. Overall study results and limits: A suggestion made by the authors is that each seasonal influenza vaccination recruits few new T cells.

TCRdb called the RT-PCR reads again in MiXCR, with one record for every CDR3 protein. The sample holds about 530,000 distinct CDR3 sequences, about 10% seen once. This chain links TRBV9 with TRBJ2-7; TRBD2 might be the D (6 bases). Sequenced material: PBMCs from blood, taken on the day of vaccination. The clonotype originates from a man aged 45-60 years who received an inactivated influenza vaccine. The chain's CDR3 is CASSVGPGREYEQYF. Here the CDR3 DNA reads TGTGCCAGCAGCGTAGGACCCGGACGGGAGTACGAGCAGTACTTC.